The 16 T cell receptor beta chains reported below all come from one sample, sequenced in a study of cytomegalovirus exposure and HLA in healthy donors. Both 60 Vbeta primers and 13 Jbeta primers went into the PCR. Sequencing used immunoSEQ multiplex PCR; TCRdb keeps in-frame clones, though not all of them. The repertoire holds around 140,000 clones, with around 82% as singletons. The sample was PBMCs. These receptors originate from a woman younger than 30 in good health and CMV-seropositive.

The count of this clone is one. The V and J genes are TRBV29-1 and TRBJ1-1; TRBD1 aligns across 12 bases. CDR1 SQVTM and CDR2 ANQGSEA come from the germline V gene. The CDR3 length is 15 residues. V lost 7 bases to trimming and J lost 5 bases; unmatched junction nucleotides: 11. The CDR3 protein is CSAPGQGARGTEAFF. CDR3 DNA sequence: TGCAGCGCCCCGGGACAGGGGGCGAGGGGTACTGAAGCTTTCTTT.

The J gene is TRBJ2-7, the V gene TRBV5-1; possible D gene TRBD1, 5 bases. This CDR3 is 14 amino acids long. Deletions cut 2 bases from V and 0 bases from J, with 9 bases between. Germline V gives CDR1 SGHRS, CDR2 YFSETQ. This CDR3 reads CASSFKGFSYEQYF. CDR3 nucleotides: TGCGCCAGCAGCTTCAAGGGGTTCTCCTACGAGCAGTACTTC.

The chain couples TRBV28 to TRBJ2-7; D perhaps matches TRBD2 (6 bases). Looked up from germline, CDR1 is MDHEN and CDR2 is SYDVKM. Trimming took 6 bases from V and 0 from J, leaving 15 bases between them. CDR3 length equals 15 residues. The CDR3 nucleotides are TGTGCCAGCAGCCCAGGGTACGGGAGCTCCTACGAGCAGTACTTC. It is translated as CASSPGYGSSYEQYF.

This chain links TRBV2 with TRBJ1-1; no firm D call. Per the germline V gene, CDR1 is SNHLY and CDR2 is FYNNEI. The CDR3 totals 13 residues. V lost 4 bases and J 1 base, leaving 7 bases between the germline ends. CDR3 nucleotide sequence: TGTGCCAGCAGTGCTTCTAGGAACACTGAAGCTTTCTTT. The encoded protein is CASSASRNTEAFF.

The rearrangement uses TRBV30 and TRBJ2-3; 9 bases map to TRBD1. CDR3 length: 13 amino acids. Germline loops: CDR1 GTSNPN, CDR2 SVGIG (reference sequence). Losses at the gene ends were 7 bases for V and 2 bases for J; bases not matched to a gene: 4. CDR3: CASGQGNTDTQYF. The CDR3 region has the DNA TGTGCCTCCGGACAGGGGAACACAGATACGCAGTATTTT.

The chain links TRBV18 to TRBJ1-6, with a weak D call TRBD1 (5 bases). The CDR3 loop spans 16 amino acids. Germline CDR1 reads KGHSH; CDR2 reads LQKENI. Trimming took off 3 bases at V and 8 bases at J, with 17 bases between the two ends. CDR3 in DNA: TGTGCCAGCTCACCGGGGGGTCTACAAAGGGATTCACCCCTCCACTTT. It specifies CASSPGGLQRDSPLHF.

This chain connects TRBV27 to TRBJ2-2; 9 positions agree with TRBD1. The V gene's germline CDR1 is MNHEY and CDR2 SMNVEV (reference sequence). The V segment lost 11 bases and the J segment 8 bases; nucleotides outside the gene matches: 12. The CDR3 runs to 14 residues. The CDR3 nucleotides are TGTGCCGCCCGGGACAGGGCTCTCCTAGGGGAGCTGTTTTTT. The encoded protein is CAARDRALLGELFF.

The gene calls are TRBV5-6 and TRBJ2-5, with unresolved D. CDR1 is SGHDT, CDR2 YYEEEE, per germline. Trimming left V 0 bases short and J 5 bases short, with 14 bases between. The CDR3 covers 15 residues. The CDR3 region is CASSLVVTTRETQYF. CDR3 DNA: TGTGCCAGCAGCTTGGTCGTCACTACCCGGGAGACCCAGTACTTC.

This clone has a handful of counts. This chain joins TRBV4-1 and TRBJ2-7, with D maybe TRBD2 (6 bases). Germline V gives CDR1 MGHRA, CDR2 YSYEKL. The V and J ends lost 0 bases and 2 bases respectively, with 11 bases between them. The CDR3 is made up of 15 amino acids. CDR3 nucleotides: TGCGCCAGCAGCCAAGACCCCGGGGGTACCTACGAGCAGTACTTC. Its translation is CASSQDPGGTYEQYF.

The chain combines TRBV18 with TRBJ1-1; D remains ambiguous. The CDR3 loop spans 13 amino acids. Germline loops: CDR1 KGHSH, CDR2 LQKENI. Trimming left V 3 bases short and J 8 bases short, with 13 bases between. The chain's CDR3 is CASSPGRSEEAFF. The CDR3 region has the DNA TGTGCCAGCTCACCGGGTAGGAGCGAGGAAGCTTTCTTT.

The V gene is TRBV7-6, the J gene TRBJ2-7; tentatively, D is TRBD1 (5 bases). This CDR3 contains 14 residues. V dropped 6 bases and J dropped 3 bases, with 15 bases sitting between them. Germline V gene data show CDR1 as SGHVS and CDR2 as FNYEAQ. The CDR3 loop is CASRPLDSDYEQYF. The CDR3 DNA reads TGTGCCAGCAGACCCTTAGACAGTGACTACGAGCAGTACTTC.

The rearrangement uses TRBV7-6 and TRBJ1-1; TRBD1 matches at 9 bases. J was trimmed by 5 bases and V by 3 bases; bases with no gene match: 7. CDR3 length: 15 residues. The germline V gene encodes CDR1 SGHVS and CDR2 FNYEAQ. The CDR3 DNA is TGTGCCAGCAGCTTGAAGACAGGGGGAGGGACTGAAGCTTTCTTT. It is translated as CASSLKTGGGTEAFF.

V gene TRBV2 combines with J gene TRBJ1-2; D is ambiguous. Germline CDR1 SNHLY, CDR2 FYNNEI. With 3 bases removed from V and 1 base from J, the gap between germline ends came to 15 bases. The CDR3 is 16 residues long. CDR3 bases: TGTGCCAGCAGTGAGTGGGCGGGAGGTGGTAACTATGGCTACACCTTC. It codes for CASSEWAGGGNYGYTF. The full variable domain, its missing parts supplied by reference TRBV2 and TRBJ1-2, is EPEVTQTPSHQVTQMGQEVILRCVPISNHLYFYWYRQILGQKVEFLVSFYNNEISEKSEIFDDQFSVERPDGSNFTLKIRSTKLEDSAMYFCASSEWAGGGNYGYTFGSGTRLTVV.

The chain uses TRBV7-7 and TRBJ2-1; 10 bases map to TRBD2. CDR1 is SSHAT and CDR2 is FNYEAQ in the germline V gene (reference sequence). The CDR3 runs to 15 residues. Unmatched junction bases numbered 5, after V lost 5 bases and J lost 4 bases. The DNA for the CDR3 is TGTGCCAGCAGCCCTAGCGGGGGTACGTACAATGAGCAGTTCTTC. It specifies CASSPSGGTYNEQFF.

The chain is built from TRBV11-2 and TRBJ1-4; the match to TRBD1 covers 7 bases. Trimming cost V 5 bases and J 0 bases; bases outside gene matches: 12. The germline V gene has CDR1 SGHAT and CDR2 FQNNGV. This CDR3 has 18 amino acids. The CDR3 loop reads CASSPQFRGQTTNEKLFF. CDR3 coding DNA: TGTGCCAGCAGCCCTCAATTTAGGGGACAGACAACTAATGAAAAACTGTTTTTT.

This clone was seen a few times. The chain uses TRBV27 and TRBJ2-2, with a weak D call TRBD1 (5 bases). The CDR3 spans 14 residues. Germline assignment: CDR1 MNHEY and CDR2 SMNVEV (reference sequence). V was pared by 6 bases and J by 1 base, with 9 bases between. CDR3 loop: CASSPGQNTGELFF. The CDR3 nucleotides read TGTGCCAGCAGCCCCGGACAGAACACCGGGGAGCTGTTTTTT.